This T cell receptor beta chain was captured in a study of blood T cell repertoires in COVID-19. As for the study in general: The cDNA or gDNA used as material had been derived from T cells, B-cell-depleted T cells, or PBMCs.

Germline V gene data show CDR1 as SGHRS and CDR2 as YFSETQ. The CDR3 spans 15 residues. V was shortened by 0 bases and J by 0 bases, with 6 bases between the two germline ends. Per the study methods: The assay estimated nucleated cells by amplifying reference gene primers. Some clones are missing from TCRdb's copy, which holds only in-frame ones; the method was immunoSEQ multiplex PCR. The V and J calls and the clone size are those of that table, but D and trimming were determined from the DNA. Of roughly 250,000 clones in the sample, 82% were seen once. This chain links TRBV5-1 with TRBJ1-4; no firm D call. This receptor was identified in a woman aged 55-70 years with active or convalescent COVID-19. What was sequenced was peripheral blood. The DNA for the CDR3 is TGCGCCAGCAGCTTGGGATCGGCAACTAATGAAAAACTGTTTTTT. Amino acids: CASSLGSATNEKLFF.